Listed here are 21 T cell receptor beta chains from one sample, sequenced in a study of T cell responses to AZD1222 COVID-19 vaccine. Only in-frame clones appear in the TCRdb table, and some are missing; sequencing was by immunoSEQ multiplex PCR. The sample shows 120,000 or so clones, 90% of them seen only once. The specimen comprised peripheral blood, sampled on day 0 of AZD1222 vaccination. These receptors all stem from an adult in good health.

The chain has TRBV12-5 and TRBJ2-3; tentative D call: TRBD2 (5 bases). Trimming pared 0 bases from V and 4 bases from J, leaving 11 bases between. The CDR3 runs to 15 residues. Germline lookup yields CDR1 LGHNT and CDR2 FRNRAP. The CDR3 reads CASGLVLGDPDTQYF. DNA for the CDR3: TGTGCTAGTGGTTTGGTACTCGGGGATCCAGATACGCAGTATTTT.

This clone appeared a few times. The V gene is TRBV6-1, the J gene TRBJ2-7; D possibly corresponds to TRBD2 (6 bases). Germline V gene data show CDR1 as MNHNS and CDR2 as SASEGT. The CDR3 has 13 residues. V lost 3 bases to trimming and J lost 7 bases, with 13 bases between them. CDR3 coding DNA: TGTGCCAGCAGTGACGCAGGGCGGGGTGAGCAGTACTTC. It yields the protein CASSDAGRGEQYF.

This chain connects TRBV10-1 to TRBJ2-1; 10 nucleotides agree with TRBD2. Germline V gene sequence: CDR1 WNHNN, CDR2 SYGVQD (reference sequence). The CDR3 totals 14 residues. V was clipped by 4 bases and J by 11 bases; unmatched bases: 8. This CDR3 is CASSGSGRAGKQFF. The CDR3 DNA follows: TGCGCCAGCAGTGGAAGCGGGAGGGCCGGGAAGCAGTTCTTC.

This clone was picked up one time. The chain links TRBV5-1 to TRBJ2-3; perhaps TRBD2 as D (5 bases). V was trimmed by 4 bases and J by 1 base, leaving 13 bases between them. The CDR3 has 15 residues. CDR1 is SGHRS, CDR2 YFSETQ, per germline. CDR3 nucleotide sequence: TGCGCCAGCAGCCCCATTGAGGGCCGCACAGATACGCAGTATTTT. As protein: CASSPIEGRTDTQYF.

The CDR3 loop reads CATSTATAVNEKLFF. The CDR3 nucleotides are TGTGCCACCAGCACAGCTACAGCAGTTAATGAAAAACTGTTTTTT. The chain employs TRBV15 and TRBJ1-4; unclear D gene. Trimming removed 4 bases from V and 4 bases from J, with 13 bases in between. Germline V gives CDR1 LNHNV, CDR2 YYDKDF (reference sequence). This CDR3 region has 15 residues.

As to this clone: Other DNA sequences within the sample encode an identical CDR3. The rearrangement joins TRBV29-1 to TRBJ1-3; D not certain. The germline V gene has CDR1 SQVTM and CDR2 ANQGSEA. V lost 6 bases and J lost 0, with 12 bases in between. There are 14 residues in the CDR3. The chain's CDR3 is CSVRTGSSGNTIYF. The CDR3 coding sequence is TGCAGCGTCCGGACGGGGAGCTCTGGAAACACCATATATTTT.

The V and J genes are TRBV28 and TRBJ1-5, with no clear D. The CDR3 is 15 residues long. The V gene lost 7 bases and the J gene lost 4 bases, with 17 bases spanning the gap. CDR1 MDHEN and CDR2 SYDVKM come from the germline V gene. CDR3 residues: CASNKQIGENQPQHF. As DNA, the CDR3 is TGTGCCAGCAACAAACAAATAGGAGAAAATCAGCCCCAGCATTTT.

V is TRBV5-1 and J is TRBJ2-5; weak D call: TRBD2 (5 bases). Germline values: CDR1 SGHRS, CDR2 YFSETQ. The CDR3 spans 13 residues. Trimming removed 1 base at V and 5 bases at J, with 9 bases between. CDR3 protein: CASSLSGMETQYF. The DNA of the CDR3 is TGCGCCAGCAGCTTGTCCGGGATGGAGACCCAGTACTTC.

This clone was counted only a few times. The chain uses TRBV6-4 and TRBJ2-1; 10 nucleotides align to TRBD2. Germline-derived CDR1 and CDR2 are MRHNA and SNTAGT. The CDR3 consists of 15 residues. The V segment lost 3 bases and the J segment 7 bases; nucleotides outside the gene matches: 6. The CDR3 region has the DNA TGTGCCAGCAGTGAGACTAGCGGGTCTGGGAATGAGCAGTTCTTC. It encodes CASSETSGSGNEQFF.

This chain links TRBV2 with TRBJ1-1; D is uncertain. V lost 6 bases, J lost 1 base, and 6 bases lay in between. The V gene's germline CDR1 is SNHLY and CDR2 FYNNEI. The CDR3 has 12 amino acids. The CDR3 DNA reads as TGTGCCAGCAGCCCTGAGAACACTGAAGCTTTCTTT. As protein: CASSPENTEAFF.

CDR3 coding DNA: TGTGCCAGCAGCTTACTCTACAATGAGCAGTTCTTC. It encodes CASSLLYNEQFF. The chain employs TRBV7-9 and TRBJ2-1, with D unresolved. The CDR3 is 12 residues long. Per germline, CDR1 SEHNR and CDR2 FQNEAQ (reference sequence). Trimming stripped 2 bases from V and 3 bases from J, with 2 bases between.

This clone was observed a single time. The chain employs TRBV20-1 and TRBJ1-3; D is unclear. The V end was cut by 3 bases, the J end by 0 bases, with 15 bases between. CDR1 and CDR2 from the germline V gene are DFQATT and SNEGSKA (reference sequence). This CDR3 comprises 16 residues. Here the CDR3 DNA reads TGCAGTGCTAGTAGGCGGGTTCTTAGCTCTGGAAACACCATATATTTT. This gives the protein CSASRRVLSSGNTIYF.

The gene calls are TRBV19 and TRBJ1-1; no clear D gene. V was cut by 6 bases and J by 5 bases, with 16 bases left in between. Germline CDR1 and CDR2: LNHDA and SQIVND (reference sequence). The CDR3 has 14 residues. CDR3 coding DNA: TGTGCCAGTAGATCGACCGAACGGTGGACTGAAGCTTTCTTT. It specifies CASRSTERWTEAFF.

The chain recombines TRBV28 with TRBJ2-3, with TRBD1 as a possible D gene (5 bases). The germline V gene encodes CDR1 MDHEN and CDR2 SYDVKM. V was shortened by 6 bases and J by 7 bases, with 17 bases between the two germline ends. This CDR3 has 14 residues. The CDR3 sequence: CASSPNESGYTQYF. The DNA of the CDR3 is TGTGCCAGCAGCCCAAACGAGTCAGGGTATACGCAGTATTTT.

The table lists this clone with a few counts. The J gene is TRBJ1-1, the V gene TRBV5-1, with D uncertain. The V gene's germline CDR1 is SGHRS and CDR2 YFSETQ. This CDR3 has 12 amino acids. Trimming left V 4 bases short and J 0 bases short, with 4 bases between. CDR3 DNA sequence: TGCGCCAGCAGCAGGTTGAACACTGAAGCTTTCTTT. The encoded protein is CASSRLNTEAFF.

As DNA, the CDR3 is TGTGCCAGCAGCTTTTTGTCTAGCGGGAACAATGAGCAGTTCTTC. Protein product: CASSFLSSGNNEQFF. The chain employs TRBV7-9 and TRBJ2-1, with 9 bases aligning to TRBD2. CDR1 SEHNR and CDR2 FQNEAQ come from the germline V gene (reference sequence). After removal of 3 bases from V and 5 bases from J, the junction contained 5 bases not matched to a gene. The CDR3 is 15 amino acids.

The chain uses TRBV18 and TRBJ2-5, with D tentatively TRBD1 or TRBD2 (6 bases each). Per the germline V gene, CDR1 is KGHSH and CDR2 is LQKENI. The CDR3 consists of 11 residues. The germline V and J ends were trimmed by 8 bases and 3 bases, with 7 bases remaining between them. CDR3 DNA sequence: TGTGCCAGCAGGGGGGAAGAGACCCAGTACTTC. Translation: CASRGEETQYF.

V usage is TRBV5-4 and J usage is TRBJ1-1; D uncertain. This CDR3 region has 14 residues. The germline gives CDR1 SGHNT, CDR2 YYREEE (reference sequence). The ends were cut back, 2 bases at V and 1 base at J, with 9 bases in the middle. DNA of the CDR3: TGTGCCAGCAGCTTCAGACGACAGAACACTGAAGCTTTCTTT. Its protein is CASSFRRQNTEAFF.

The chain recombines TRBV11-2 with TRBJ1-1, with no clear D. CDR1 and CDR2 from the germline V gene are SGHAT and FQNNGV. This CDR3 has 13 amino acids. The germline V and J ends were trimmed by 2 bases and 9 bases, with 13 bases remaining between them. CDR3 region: CASSLRSTDKAFF. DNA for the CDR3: TGTGCCAGCAGCTTAAGGTCAACAGACAAAGCTTTCTTT.

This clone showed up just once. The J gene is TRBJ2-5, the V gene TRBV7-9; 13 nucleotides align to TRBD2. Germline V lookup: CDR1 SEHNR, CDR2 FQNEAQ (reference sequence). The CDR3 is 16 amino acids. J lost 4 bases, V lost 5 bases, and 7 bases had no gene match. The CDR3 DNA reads TGTGCCAGCAGCCCGAGGACTAGCGGGAGTTCAGAGACCCAGTACTTC. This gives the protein CASSPRTSGSSETQYF.

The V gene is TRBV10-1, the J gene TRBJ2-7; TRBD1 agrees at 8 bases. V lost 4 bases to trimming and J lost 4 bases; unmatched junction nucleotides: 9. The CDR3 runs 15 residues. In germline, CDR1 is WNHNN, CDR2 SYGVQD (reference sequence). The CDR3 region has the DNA TGCGCCAGCAGTGGTCCCGGGACAGGAGGATACGAGCAGTACTTC. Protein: CASSGPGTGGYEQYF.